The rows below give T cell receptor beta chains drawn from one sample of a study of blood T cell repertoires in COVID-19. The assay was immunoSEQ multiplex PCR, and TCRdb's table has in-frame clones only and misses some. The sample comprises 150,000 to 200,000 clones, almost 85% of which are singletons, and 9.5% to 12% rests with the top ten. The sequenced sample consisted of PBMCs or T cells enriched from blood (not recorded which). All receptors derive from a man aged 50 to 59 who had recovered from COVID-19. CDR3s include the opening cysteine and the closing phenylalanine or tryptophan. A D gene is named only where the DNA matches it firmly. The size field is filled for only some rows; it gives once, few, many or a size class.

>TRBV6-5|TRBJ1-2|15|NA|NA
TGTGCCAGCAGGCAGAGACTGGAAGGAGAGGGTGGCTACACCTTC
CASRQRLEGEGGYTF
>TRBV6-4|TRBJ2-3|15|TRBD2|NA
TGTGCCAGCAGTGACGGACTAGCGGCTACAGATACGCAGTATTTT
CASSDGLAATDTQYF
>TRBV29-1|TRBJ2-2|16|TRBD1|NA
TGCAGCGTCCAGGGGGACAGGGGTGTGAACACCGGGGAGCTGTTTTTT
CSVQGDRGVNTGELFF
>TRBV7-9|TRBJ1-2|15|NA|NA
TGTGCCAGCAGCTTAGCGGGCGCGGGAAGGGGTGGCTACACCTTC
CASSLAGAGRGGYTF
>TRBV3-1/TRBV3-2|TRBJ1-1|15|TRBD1|NA
TGTGCCAGTATCCAGAGGGGGCAGGGGAACACTGAAGCTTTCTTT
CASIQRGQGNTEAFF
>TRBV28|TRBJ2-5|17|TRBD1|NA
TGTGCCAGCAGTTTTATTGGGACAGGGGGGTGGGGAGAGACCCAGTACTTC
CASSFIGTGGWGETQYF
>TRBV29-1|TRBJ2-1|17|TRBD2|NA
TGCAGCGTTGTACCCTCTTTTTGGCGGGAGTACGACAATGAGCAGTTCTTC
CSVVPSFWREYDNEQFF
>TRBV6-4|TRBJ1-5|16|NA|NA
TGTGCCAGCAGTGTCTCAAGGGGATATGGCAATCAGCCCCAGCATTTT
CASSVSRGYGNQPQHF
>TRBV11-2|TRBJ1-6|14|NA|NA
TGTGCCAGCAGCTCTTCCCCAGGAGGTTCACCCCTCCACTTT
CASSSSPGGSPLHF
>TRBV6-5|TRBJ2-7|15|TRBD2|few
TGTGCCAGCAGTTACGCTAGCGGGAGCTCCTACGAGCAGTACTTC
CASSYASGSSYEQYF
>TRBV28|TRBJ2-5|16|TRBD2|once
TGTGCCAGCAGTCCCCTAAGGGACGGGAGGTCAGAGACCCAGTACTTC
CASSPLRDGRSETQYF
>TRBV11-3|TRBJ2-7|17|TRBD2|NA
TGTGCCAGCAGCTTAGGCCCCGCGGGGGGGTCCTTCTACGAGCAGTACTTC
CASSLGPAGGSFYEQYF
>TRBV29-1|TRBJ1-1|12|TRBD1|NA
TGCAGCGTTGAAGGGGACAGGTCCGGAGCTTTCTTT
CSVEGDRSGAFF
>TRBV7-9|TRBJ1-1|13|TRBD1|NA
TGTGCCAGCCGACGGACAGGGAACACTGAAGCTTTCTTT
CASRRTGNTEAFF
>TRBV19|TRBJ1-6|16|NA|NA
TGTGCCAGTAGTATCCTCGGTCTGGGCAATAATTCACCCCTCCACTTT
CASSILGLGNNSPLHF
>TRBV27|TRBJ1-6|15|TRBD1|NA
TGTGCCAGCAGTTTTTCGAGACAGGGGAGTTCACCCCTCCACTTT
CASSFSRQGSSPLHF
>TRBV5-4|TRBJ2-3|16|TRBD2|NA
TGTGCCAGCAGCGCGCGGGGGGATCGGCACACAGATACGCAGTATTTT
CASSARGDRHTDTQYF
>TRBV28|TRBJ1-2|14|TRBD1|NA
TGTGCCATCCCCCAGGAAGGACAGGGGCATGGCTACACCTTC
CAIPQEGQGHGYTF
>TRBV5-1|TRBJ2-1|15|NA|NA
TGCGCCAGCAGCTTGGAACTAGGGAAGGCGAATGAGCAGTTCTTC
CASSLELGKANEQFF